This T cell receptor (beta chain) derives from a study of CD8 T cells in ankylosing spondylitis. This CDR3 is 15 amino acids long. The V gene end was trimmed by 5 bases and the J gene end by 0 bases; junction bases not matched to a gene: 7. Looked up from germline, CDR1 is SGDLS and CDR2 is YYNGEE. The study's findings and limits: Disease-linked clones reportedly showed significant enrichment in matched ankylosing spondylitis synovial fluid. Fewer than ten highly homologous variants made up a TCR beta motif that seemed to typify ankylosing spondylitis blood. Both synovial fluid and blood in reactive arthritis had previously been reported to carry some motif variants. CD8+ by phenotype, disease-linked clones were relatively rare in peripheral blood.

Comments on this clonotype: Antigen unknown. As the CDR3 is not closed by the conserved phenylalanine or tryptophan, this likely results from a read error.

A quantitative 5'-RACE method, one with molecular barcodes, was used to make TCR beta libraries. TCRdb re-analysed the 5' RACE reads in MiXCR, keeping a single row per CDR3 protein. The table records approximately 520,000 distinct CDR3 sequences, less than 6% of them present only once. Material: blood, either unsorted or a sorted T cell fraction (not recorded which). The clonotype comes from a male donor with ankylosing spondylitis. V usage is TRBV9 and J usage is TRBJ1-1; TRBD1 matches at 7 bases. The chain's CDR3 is CASRANRGMNTEAFL. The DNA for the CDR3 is TGTGCCAGCAGAGCGAACAGGGGCATGAACACTGAAGCTTTCCTT.